This T cell receptor beta chain came from a study of shared clonotypes between healthy human individuals. Regarding the study as a whole: Richness estimates generally favored naive over memory subsets.

Worth noting for this clone: Its target is unknown.

Per the germline V gene, CDR1 is SQVTM and CDR2 is ANQGSEA. The CDR3 extends over 16 amino acids. Trimming cost V 5 bases and J 4 bases, with 21 bases left between them. Every subset's genomic DNA went evenly onto several immunoSEQ plates. Sequenced by immunoSEQ multiplex PCR; TCRdb stores in-frame clones only, minus some. Among about 600,000 clones listed, approximately 97% were seen once. This sequence joins TRBV29-1 and TRBJ1-3; D unresolved. Sequenced: naive CD4+ T cells sorted from blood. Subset here: CD45RA+ positively selected. The sequence derives from a woman aged 25 to 39 in good health. The CDR3 loop is CSVIGGQDSFGNTIYF. The CDR3 bases are TGCAGCGTTATAGGAGGGCAAGATTCCTTCGGAAACACCATATATTTT.